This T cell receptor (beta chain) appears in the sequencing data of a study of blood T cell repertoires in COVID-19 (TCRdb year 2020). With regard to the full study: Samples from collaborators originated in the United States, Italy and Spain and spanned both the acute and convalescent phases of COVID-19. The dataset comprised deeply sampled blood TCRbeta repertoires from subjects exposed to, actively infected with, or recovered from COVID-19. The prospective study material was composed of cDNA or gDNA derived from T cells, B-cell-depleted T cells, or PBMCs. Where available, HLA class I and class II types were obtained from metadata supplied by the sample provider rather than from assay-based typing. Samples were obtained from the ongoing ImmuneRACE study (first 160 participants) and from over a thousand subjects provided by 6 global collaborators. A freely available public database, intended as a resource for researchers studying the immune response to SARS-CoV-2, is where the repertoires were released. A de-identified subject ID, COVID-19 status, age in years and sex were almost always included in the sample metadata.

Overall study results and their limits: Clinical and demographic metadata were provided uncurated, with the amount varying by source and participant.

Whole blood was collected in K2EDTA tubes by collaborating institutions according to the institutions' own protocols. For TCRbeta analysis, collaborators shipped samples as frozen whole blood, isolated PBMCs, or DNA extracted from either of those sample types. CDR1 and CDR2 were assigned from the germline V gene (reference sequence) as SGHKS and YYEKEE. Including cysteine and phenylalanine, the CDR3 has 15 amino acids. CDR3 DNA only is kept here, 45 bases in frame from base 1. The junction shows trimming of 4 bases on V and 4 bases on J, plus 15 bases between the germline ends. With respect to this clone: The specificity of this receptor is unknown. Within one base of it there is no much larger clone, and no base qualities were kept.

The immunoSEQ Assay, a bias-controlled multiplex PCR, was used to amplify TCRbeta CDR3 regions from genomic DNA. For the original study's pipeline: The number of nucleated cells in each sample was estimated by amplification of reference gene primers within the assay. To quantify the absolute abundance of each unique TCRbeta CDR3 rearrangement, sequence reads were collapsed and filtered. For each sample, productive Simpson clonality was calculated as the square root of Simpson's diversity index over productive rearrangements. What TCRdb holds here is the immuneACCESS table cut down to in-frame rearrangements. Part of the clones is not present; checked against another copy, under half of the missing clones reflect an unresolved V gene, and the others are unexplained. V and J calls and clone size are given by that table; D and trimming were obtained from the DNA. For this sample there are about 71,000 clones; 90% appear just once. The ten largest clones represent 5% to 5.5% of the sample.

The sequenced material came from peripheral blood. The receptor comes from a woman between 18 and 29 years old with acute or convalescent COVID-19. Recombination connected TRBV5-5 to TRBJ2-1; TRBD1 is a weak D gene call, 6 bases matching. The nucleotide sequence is TGTGCCAGCAGCGACCTAGGTCAGGGGTACAATGAGCAGTTCTTC. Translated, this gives CASSDLGQGYNEQFF.